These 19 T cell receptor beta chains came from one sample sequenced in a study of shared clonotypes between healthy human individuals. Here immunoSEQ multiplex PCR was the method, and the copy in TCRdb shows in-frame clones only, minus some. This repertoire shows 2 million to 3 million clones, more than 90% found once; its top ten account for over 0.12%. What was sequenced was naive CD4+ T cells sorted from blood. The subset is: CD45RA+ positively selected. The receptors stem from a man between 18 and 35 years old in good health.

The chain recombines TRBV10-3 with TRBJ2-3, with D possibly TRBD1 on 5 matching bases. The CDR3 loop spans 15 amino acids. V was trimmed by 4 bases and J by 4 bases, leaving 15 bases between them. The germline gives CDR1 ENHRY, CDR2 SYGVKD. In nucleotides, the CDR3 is TGTGCCATCAGTGGGCAGGGTAGGAATGCAGATACGCAGTATTTT. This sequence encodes CAISGQGRNADTQYF.

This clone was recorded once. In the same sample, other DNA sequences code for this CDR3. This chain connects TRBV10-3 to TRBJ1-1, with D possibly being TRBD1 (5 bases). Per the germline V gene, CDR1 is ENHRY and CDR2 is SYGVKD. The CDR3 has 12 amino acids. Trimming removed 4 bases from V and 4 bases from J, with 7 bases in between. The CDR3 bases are TGTGCCATCAGTGCGGGGGGCACTGAAGCTTTCTTT. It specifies CAISAGGTEAFF.

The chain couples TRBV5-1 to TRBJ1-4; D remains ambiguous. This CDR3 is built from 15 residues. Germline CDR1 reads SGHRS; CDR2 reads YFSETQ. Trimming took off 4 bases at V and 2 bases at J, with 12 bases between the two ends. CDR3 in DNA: TGCGCCAGCAGCCTCAGTCGTGGCACTAATGAAAAACTGTTTTTT. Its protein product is CASSLSRGTNEKLFF.

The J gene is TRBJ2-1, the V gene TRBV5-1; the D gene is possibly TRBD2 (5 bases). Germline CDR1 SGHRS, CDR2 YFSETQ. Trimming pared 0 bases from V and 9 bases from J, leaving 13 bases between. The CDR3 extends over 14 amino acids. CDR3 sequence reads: CASSLGIRGFEQFF. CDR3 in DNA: TGCGCCAGCAGCTTGGGGATCCGAGGGTTTGAGCAGTTCTTC.

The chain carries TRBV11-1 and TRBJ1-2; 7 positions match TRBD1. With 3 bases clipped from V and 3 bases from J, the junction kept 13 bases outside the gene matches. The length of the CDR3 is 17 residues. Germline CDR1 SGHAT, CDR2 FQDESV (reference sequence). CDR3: CASSLGTVVQPDYGYTF. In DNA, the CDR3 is TGTGCCAGCAGCTTGGGGACAGTAGTTCAACCCGACTATGGCTACACCTTC.

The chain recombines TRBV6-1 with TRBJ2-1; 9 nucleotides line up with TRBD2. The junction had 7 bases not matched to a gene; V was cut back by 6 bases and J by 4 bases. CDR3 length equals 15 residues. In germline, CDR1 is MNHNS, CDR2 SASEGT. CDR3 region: CASRGVAGGYNEQFF. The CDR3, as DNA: TGTGCCAGCAGGGGAGTTGCGGGAGGGTACAATGAGCAGTTCTTC.

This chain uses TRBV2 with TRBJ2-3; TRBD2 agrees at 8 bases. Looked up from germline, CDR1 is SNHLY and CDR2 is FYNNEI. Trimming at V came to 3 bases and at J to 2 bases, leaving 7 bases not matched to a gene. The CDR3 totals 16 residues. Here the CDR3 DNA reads TGTGCCAGCAGTGACTCGGGGGGGGCCTACACAGATACGCAGTATTTT. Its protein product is CASSDSGGAYTDTQYF.

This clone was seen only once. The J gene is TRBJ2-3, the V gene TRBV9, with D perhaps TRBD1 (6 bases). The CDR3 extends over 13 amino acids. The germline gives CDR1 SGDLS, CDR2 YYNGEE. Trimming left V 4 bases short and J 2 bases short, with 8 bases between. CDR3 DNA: TGTGCCAGCAGCTACAGGGTCACAGATACGCAGTATTTT. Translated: CASSYRVTDTQYF.

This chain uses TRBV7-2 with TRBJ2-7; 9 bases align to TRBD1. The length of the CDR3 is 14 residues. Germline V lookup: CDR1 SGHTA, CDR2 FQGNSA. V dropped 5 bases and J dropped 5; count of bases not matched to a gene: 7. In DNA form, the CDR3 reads TGTGCCAGCAGCCGTTTACAGGGGGCCGACGAGCAGTACTTC. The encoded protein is CASSRLQGADEQYF.

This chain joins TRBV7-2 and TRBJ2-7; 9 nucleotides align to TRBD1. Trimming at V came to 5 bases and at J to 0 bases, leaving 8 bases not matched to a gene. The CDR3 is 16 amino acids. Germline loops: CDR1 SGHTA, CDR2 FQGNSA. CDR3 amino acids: CASSILDRGYSYEQYF. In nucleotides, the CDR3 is TGTGCCAGCAGCATTTTGGACAGGGGTTACTCCTACGAGCAGTACTTC.

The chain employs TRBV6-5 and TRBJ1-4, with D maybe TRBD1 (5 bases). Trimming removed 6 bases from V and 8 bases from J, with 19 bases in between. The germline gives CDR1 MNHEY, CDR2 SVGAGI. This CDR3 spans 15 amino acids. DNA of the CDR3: TGTGCCAGCAGGTACGACAGTACCTCGGGGGAAAAACTGTTTTTT. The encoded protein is CASRYDSTSGEKLFF.

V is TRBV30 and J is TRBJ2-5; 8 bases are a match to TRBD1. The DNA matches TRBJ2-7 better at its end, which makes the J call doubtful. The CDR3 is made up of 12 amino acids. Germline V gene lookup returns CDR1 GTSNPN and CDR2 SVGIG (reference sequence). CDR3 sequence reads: CAWSRQGNEQYF. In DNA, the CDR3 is TGTGCCTGGAGTAGACAGGGGAACGAGCAGTACTTC.

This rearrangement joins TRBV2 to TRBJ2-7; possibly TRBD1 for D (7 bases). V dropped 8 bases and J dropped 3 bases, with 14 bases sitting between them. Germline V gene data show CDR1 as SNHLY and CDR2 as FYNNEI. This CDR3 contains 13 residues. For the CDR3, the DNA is TGTGCCAGCGCGGGGACAGTCGACTACGAGCAGTACTTC. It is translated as CASAGTVDYEQYF.

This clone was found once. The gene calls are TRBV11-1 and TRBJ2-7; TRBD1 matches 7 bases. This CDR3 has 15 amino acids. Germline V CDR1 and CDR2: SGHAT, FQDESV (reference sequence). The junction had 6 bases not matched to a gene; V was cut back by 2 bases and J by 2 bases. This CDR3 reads CASSLLRTGAYEQYF. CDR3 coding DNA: TGTGCCAGCAGCTTACTCCGGACAGGCGCCTACGAGCAGTACTTC.

As DNA, the CDR3 is TGTGCCAGCAGCTTAGGAGCGGGGGGAGGCACAGATACGCAGTATTTT. It codes for CASSLGAGGGTDTQYF. The rearrangement links TRBV5-4 to TRBJ2-3; TRBD2 agrees at 9 bases. This CDR3 is 16 amino acids long. V was pared by 2 bases and J by 1 base, with 5 bases of the junction left unmatched. The germline CDR1 and CDR2 sequences are SGHNT and YYREEE (reference sequence).

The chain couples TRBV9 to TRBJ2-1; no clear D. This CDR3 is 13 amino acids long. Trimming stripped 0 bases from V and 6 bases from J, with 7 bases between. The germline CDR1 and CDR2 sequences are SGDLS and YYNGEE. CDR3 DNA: TGTGCCAGCAGCGTAGGCTTGCCCAATGAGCAGTTCTTC. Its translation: CASSVGLPNEQFF.

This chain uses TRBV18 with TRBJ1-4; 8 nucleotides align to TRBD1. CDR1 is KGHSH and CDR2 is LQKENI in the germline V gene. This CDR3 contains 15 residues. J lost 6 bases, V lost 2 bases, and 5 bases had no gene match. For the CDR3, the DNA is TGTGCCAGCTCACCAGGACAGGGAGTAGATGAAAAACTGTTTTTT. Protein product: CASSPGQGVDEKLFF.

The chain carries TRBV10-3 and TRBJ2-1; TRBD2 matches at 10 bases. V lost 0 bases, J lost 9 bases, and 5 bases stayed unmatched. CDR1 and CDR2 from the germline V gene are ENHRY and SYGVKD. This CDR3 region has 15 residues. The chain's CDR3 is CAISESQRGGGEQFF. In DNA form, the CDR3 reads TGTGCCATCAGTGAGTCGCAGCGGGGGGGCGGTGAGCAGTTCTTC.

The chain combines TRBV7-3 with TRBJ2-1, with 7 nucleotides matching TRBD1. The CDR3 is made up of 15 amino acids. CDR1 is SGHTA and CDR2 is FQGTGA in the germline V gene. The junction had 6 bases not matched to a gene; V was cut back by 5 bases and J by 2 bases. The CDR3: CASSEPGTAYNEQFF. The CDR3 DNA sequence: TGTGCCAGCAGCGAGCCCGGGACAGCCTACAATGAGCAGTTCTTC.